The 21 T cell receptor beta chains below were found in one sample sequenced in a study of Graves' ophthalmopathy and Graves' hyperthyroidism. Amplified TCR beta CDR3 regions were obtained using RNA transcripts as template. HTBI primers were employed in first-round RT-PCR, then a second-round multiplex PCR followed. TCRdb processed the multiplex PCR reads anew with MiXCR; each CDR3 protein has one entry. The table shows about half a million distinct CDR3 sequences, with roughly 14% occurring only once. The sequenced sample consisted of blood. Every receptor here comes from a woman in her twenties or thirties with Graves' ophthalmopathy.

Only a few counts were recorded for this clonotype. A much bigger clone sits one base away, suggesting this may be a read error. The J gene is TRBJ1-2, the V gene TRBV27, with 11 bases aligning to TRBD1. CDR1 and CDR2 (germline): MNHEY, SMNVEV (reference sequence). The CDR3 is made up of 14 amino acids. CDR3 in amino acids: CTSSRTGGAYGYTF. Here the CDR3 DNA reads TGTACCAGCAGTCGGACAGGGGGCGCCTATGGCTACACCTTC.

This clonotype was recorded a few times. The CDR3 end shows no conserved phenylalanine or tryptophan, and so a read error is likely. This rearrangement joins TRBV30 to TRBJ2-7; D is tentatively TRBD1 or TRBD2 (6 bases each). The CDR3 covers 16 residues. From germline, CDR1 is GTSNPN and CDR2 SVGIG (reference sequence). The V and J ends lost 2 bases and 3 bases respectively, with 20 bases between them. This CDR3 is CAWSKRGAGALYEQYL. Written as DNA, the CDR3 is TGTGCCTGGAGTAAAAGGGGGGCAGGGGCACTCTACGAGCAGTACCTC.

With respect to this clonotype: A much larger clone lies one base from this, so it may be a read error. The chain carries TRBV28 and TRBJ1-2; maybe TRBD1 (6 bases). The CDR3 runs 13 residues. The ends were cut back, 11 bases at V and 10 bases at J, with 23 bases in the middle. Looked up from germline, CDR1 is MDHEN and CDR2 is SYDVKM. The chain's CDR3 is CACTLPSSGAYTF. CDR3 nucleotide sequence: TGTGCCTGCACCTTACCCTCCTCGGGGGCCTACACCTTC.

This clonotype was seen at least ten times. V gene TRBV25-1 combines with J gene TRBJ1-6; TRBD1 might be the D (6 bases). Trimming removed 4 bases from V and 5 bases from J, with 9 bases in between. The V gene's germline CDR1 is MGHDK and CDR2 SYGVNS. The CDR3 is made up of 14 amino acids. CDR3 sequence: CASSARTDNSPLHF. The CDR3 nucleotides are TGTGCCAGCAGTGCCAGGACAGATAATTCACCCCTCCACTTT.

The rearrangement uses TRBV12-3 or TRBV12-4 and TRBJ1-1; no reliable D call. CDR3 length: 14 amino acids. The ends were cut back, 4 bases at V and 5 bases at J, with 14 bases in the middle. This CDR3 is CASSWRVGVTEAFF. The CDR3 DNA sequence: TGTGCCAGCAGTTGGCGGGTCGGAGTGACTGAAGCTTTCTTT.

This clonotype was seen repeatedly, ten times or more. This rearrangement joins TRBV28 to TRBJ1-2; D is possibly TRBD1 (6 bases). Germline CDR1 is MDHEN and CDR2 is SYDVKM. Trimming left V 6 bases short and J 8 bases short, with 19 bases between. This CDR3 region has 14 residues. The CDR3 sequence: CASSRFTGSIGYTF. As DNA, the CDR3 is TGTGCCAGCAGCCGATTTACAGGGAGTATCGGCTACACCTTC.

This clonotype was counted ten times or more. The chain couples TRBV28 to TRBJ1-3, with a tentative D call TRBD1 (5 bases). Trimming left V 6 bases short and J 0 bases short, with 9 bases between. CDR3 length equals 14 residues. The V gene's germline CDR1 is MDHEN and CDR2 SYDVKM. CDR3 region: CASSAGGSGNTIYF. As DNA, the CDR3 is TGTGCCAGCAGCGCGGGGGGCTCTGGAAACACCATATATTTT.

This clonotype was counted a few times. This chain links TRBV5-1 with TRBJ2-2; D unclear. With 1 base removed from V and 6 bases from J, the gap between germline ends came to 10 bases. The CDR3 is 14 residues long. Per the germline V gene, CDR1 is SGHRS and CDR2 is YFSETQ. The CDR3 DNA reads as TGCGCCAGCAGCTTGTCGGTAGGCGCCGGGGAGCTGTTTTTT. It yields the protein CASSLSVGAGELFF.

V usage is TRBV2 and J usage is TRBJ1-5; D ambiguous. Trimming removed 6 bases at V and 0 bases at J, with 12 bases between. Germline assignment: CDR1 SNHLY and CDR2 FYNNEI. This CDR3 region has 15 residues. DNA of the CDR3: TGTGCCAGCAGGGGTGATCTGTATAGCAATCAGCCCCAGCATTTT. This translates into CASRGDLYSNQPQHF.

This clonotype has only a few counts. The V gene is TRBV30, the J gene TRBJ1-6, with a possible D match to TRBD1 (5 bases). From germline, CDR1 is GTSNPN and CDR2 SVGIG (reference sequence). The CDR3 is 15 amino acids. Trimming shortened V by 1 base and J by 7 bases, and 14 bases separated the two germline ends. The chain's CDR3 is CAWSARAMGNSPLHF. CDR3 nucleotides: TGTGCCTGGAGTGCCAGGGCAATGGGGAATTCACCCCTCCACTTT. The full variable domain, rest sourced from reference TRBV30 and TRBJ1-6, is SQTIHQWPATLVQPVGSPLSLECTVEGTSNPNLYWYRQAAGRGLQLLFYSVGIGQISSEVPQNLSASRPQDRQFILSSKKLLLSDSGFYLCAWSARAMGNSPLHFGNGTRLTVT.

This chain uses TRBV7-2 with TRBJ2-7, with 9 positions matching TRBD2. The CDR3 is 18 residues long. Trimming at V came to 8 bases and at J to 2 bases, leaving 19 bases not matched to a gene. Per germline, CDR1 SGHTA and CDR2 FQGNSA. As DNA, the CDR3 is TGTGCCAGCGAAGTTAGCGGGGGAATCGGAATATCCCCCTACGAGCAGTACTTC. This gives the protein CASEVSGGIGISPYEQYF.

This clonotype was detected many times. This sequence joins TRBV10-3 and TRBJ2-7; D ambiguous. The V gene lost 2 bases and the J gene lost 4 bases, with 9 bases spanning the gap. CDR1 and CDR2 from the germline V gene are ENHRY and SYGVKD. This CDR3 has 13 amino acids. CDR3 sequence: CAISEEYQYEQYF. The CDR3 DNA reads TGTGCCATCAGTGAGGAATACCAATACGAGCAGTACTTC.

This clonotype has at least ten counts. This chain joins TRBV11-1 and TRBJ1-5; 7 nucleotides agree with TRBD1. Germline-derived CDR1 and CDR2 are SGHAT and FQDESV (reference sequence). The trim removed 1 base at V and 3 bases at J, leaving 9 bases unmatched. This CDR3 has 17 amino acids. In nucleotides, the CDR3 is TGTGCCAGCAGCTTAGAATATGGCGACAGGGTCAATCAGCCCCAGCATTTT. It is translated as CASSLEYGDRVNQPQHF.

This clonotype was seen a handful of times. The V gene is TRBV11-2, the J gene TRBJ1-1; 7 bases fit TRBD1. CDR3 length: 13 residues. V dropped 5 bases and J dropped 6; count of bases not matched to a gene: 6. Germline V gene data show CDR1 as SGHAT and CDR2 as FQNNGV. The CDR3 coding sequence is TGTGCCAGCAGCCCAGGACAGGCTCCTGAAGCTTTCTTT. Translating it yields CASSPGQAPEAFF.

In its sample, this clonotype was seen many times. The chain has TRBV10-3 and TRBJ1-1; 9 bases agree with TRBD1. The ends lost 4 bases at V and 10 bases at J; junction bases unmatched: 7. The CDR3 has 13 residues. The germline V gene encodes CDR1 ENHRY and CDR2 SYGVKD. The CDR3: CAISVTPGQGAFF. The CDR3 nucleotides read TGTGCCATCAGTGTTACGCCGGGACAGGGAGCTTTCTTT.

J is TRBJ2-2 and V is TRBV5-1; TRBD1 matches at 9 bases. Germline CDR1 SGHRS, CDR2 YFSETQ. Germline trimming cut 4 bases from V and 0 bases from J; bases unmatched to any gene: 13. The CDR3 has 19 residues. This CDR3 is CASSRAGTGPISNTGELFF. The DNA of the CDR3 is TGCGCCAGCAGCCGAGCCGGGACAGGGCCAATTTCGAACACCGGGGAGCTGTTTTTT. Looking up the rest from reference TRBV5-1 and TRBJ2-2 gives the full variable domain: KAGVTQTPRYLIKTRGQQVTLSCSPISGHRSVSWYQQTPGQGLQFLFEYFSETQRNKGNFPGRFSGRQFSNSRSEMNVSTLELGDSALYLCASSRAGTGPISNTGELFFGEGSRLTVL.

This clonotype was detected ten times or more. The CDR3 region has the DNA TGTGCCAGCAGTTATCTACCGGGACAGGGGATTCAGAATTCACCCCTCCACTTT. This sequence encodes CASSYLPGQGIQNSPLHF. The gene calls are TRBV6-5 and TRBJ1-6; 10 nucleotides line up with TRBD1. Unmatched junction bases numbered 12, after V lost 3 bases and J lost 7 bases. In germline, CDR1 is MNHEY, CDR2 SVGAGI. CDR3 length equals 18 residues.

A word on this clonotype: A junction end diverges from the germline sequence, so it may reflect a read error. The chain is built from TRBV6-2 or TRBV6-3 and TRBJ1-5, with 7 bases identical to TRBD1. Germline CDR1 reads MNHEY; CDR2 reads SVGEGT. The CDR3 is 19 amino acids. The CDR3 loop is CASTFRRDSARDSNQPLHF. The CDR3 DNA reads TGTGCCAGCACCTTCAGACGGGACAGCGCAAGAGATAGCAATCAGCCCCTGCATTTT.

This clonotype was counted at least ten times. This chain joins TRBV2 and TRBJ1-5, with D unresolved. Germline values: CDR1 SNHLY, CDR2 FYNNEI. CDR3 length: 13 residues. V dropped 3 bases and J dropped 0 bases, with 3 bases sitting between them. CDR3 sequence reads: CASSDVSNQPQHF. The CDR3 DNA reads TGTGCCAGCAGTGATGTTAGCAATCAGCCCCAGCATTTT. The full variable domain, with the rest looked up from reference TRBV2 and TRBJ1-5, is EPEVTQTPSHQVTQMGQEVILRCVPISNHLYFYWYRQILGQKVEFLVSFYNNEISEKSEIFDDQFSVERPDGSNFTLKIRSTKLEDSAMYFCASSDVSNQPQHFGDGTRLSIL.

This clonotype was seen many times. J is TRBJ1-3 and V is TRBV7-2, with D unclear. In germline, CDR1 is SGHTA, CDR2 FQGNSA. Trimming took off 0 bases at V and 4 bases at J, with 13 bases between the two ends. This CDR3 spans 16 amino acids. The CDR3 nucleotides are TGTGCCAGCAGCTTAGCGCTGGCGGGGTACGGAAACACCATATATTTT. It is translated as CASSLALAGYGNTIYF.

This clonotype was observed many times. The chain carries TRBV12-3 or TRBV12-4 and TRBJ2-5; D call uncertain. The ends were cut back, 8 bases at V and 7 bases at J, with 8 bases in the middle. The CDR3 loop spans 10 amino acids. The DNA of the CDR3 is TGTGCCAGCGGGGAAAGGACCCAGTACTTC. Translating it yields CASGERTQYF.